This T cell receptor beta chain was retrieved from a study of T-cell reconstitution after alpha-beta-depleted transplantation in children. This clonotype came up a few times. The antigen remains undetermined. Trimming stripped 2 bases from V and 4 bases from J, with 11 bases between. The CDR3 is made up of 13 amino acids. The germline V gene has CDR1 SQVTM and CDR2 ANQGSEA. Study-level points and caveats: Several hundred rapidly expanded clones from non-depleted graft cells reportedly supplied alpha-beta T cells about two months post-transplant. Some patients' high day-60 TCRbeta diversity was traced to surviving recipient T cells and thymic progenitors.

Preparation of the TCRbeta library was carried out with unique molecular identifiers. MiXCR was run by TCRdb on the PCR reads, yielding one entry per CDR3 protein. The repertoire holds under 85,000 distinct CDR3 sequences, with about a sixth as singletons. V gene TRBV29-1 combines with J gene TRBJ1-2; D is perhaps TRBD1 (6 bases). The receptor comes from a male patient aged 2 to 9 who had a stem cell transplant for acute lymphoblastic leukemia, so the T cells may come from the graft donor. Specimen: PBMCs, mostly from graft donor cells, collected 360 days after TCRalphabeta/CD19-depleted stem cell transplant. The CDR3 nucleotides read TGCAGCGTTGAACGCCGGGACACCTATGGCTACACCTTC. As protein: CSVERRDTYGYTF.